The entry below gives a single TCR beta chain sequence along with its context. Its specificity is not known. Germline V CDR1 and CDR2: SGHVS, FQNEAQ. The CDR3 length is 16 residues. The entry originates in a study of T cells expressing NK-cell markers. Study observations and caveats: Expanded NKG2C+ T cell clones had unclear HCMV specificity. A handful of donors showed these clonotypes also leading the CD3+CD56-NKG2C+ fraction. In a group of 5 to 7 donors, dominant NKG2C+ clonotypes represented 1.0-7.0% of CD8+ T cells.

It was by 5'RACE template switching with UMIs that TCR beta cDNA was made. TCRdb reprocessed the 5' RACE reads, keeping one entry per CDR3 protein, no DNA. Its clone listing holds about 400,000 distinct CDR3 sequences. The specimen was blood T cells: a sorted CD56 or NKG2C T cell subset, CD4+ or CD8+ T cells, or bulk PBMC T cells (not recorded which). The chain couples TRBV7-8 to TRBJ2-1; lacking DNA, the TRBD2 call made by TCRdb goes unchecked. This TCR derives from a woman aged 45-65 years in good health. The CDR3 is CASSLGRAGYYNEQFF.